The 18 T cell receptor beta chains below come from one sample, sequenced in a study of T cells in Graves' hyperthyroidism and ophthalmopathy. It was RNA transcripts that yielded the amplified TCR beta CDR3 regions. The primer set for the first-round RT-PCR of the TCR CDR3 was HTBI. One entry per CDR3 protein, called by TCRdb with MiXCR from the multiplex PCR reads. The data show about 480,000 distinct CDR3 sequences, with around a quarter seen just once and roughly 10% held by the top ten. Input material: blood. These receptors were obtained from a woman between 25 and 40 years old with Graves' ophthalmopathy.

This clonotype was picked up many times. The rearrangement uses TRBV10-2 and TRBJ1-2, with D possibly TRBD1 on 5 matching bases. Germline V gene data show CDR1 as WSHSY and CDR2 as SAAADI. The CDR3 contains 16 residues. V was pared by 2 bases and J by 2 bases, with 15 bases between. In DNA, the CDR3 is TGCGCCAGCAGTGAGGCATCAGGGAGGTGGAACTATGGCTACACCTTC. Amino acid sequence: CASSEASGRWNYGYTF.

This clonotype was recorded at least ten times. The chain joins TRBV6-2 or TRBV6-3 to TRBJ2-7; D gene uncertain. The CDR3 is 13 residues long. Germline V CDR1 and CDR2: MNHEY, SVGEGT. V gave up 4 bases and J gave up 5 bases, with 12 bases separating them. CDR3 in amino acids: CASSSAPPDEQYF. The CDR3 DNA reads TGTGCCAGCAGTTCGGCACCTCCTGACGAGCAGTACTTC.

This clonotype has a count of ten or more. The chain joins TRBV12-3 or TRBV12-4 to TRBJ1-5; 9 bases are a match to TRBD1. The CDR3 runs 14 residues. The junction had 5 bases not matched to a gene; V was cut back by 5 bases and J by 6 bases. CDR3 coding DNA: TGTGCCAGCAGTACAGGGACAGGGCCTCAGCCCCAGCATTTT. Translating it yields CASSTGTGPQPQHF.

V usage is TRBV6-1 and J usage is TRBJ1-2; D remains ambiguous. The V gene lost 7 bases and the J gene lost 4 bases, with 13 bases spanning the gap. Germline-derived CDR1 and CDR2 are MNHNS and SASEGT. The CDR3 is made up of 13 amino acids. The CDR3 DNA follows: TGTGCCAGCACCCTGGACGGATCCTATGGCTACACCTTC. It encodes CASTLDGSYGYTF.

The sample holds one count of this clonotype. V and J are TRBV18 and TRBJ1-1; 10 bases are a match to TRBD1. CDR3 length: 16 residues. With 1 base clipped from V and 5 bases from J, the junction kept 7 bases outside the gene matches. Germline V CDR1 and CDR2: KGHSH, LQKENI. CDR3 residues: CASSPRAGTGVTEAFF. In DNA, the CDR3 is TGTGCCAGCTCACCACGAGCCGGGACAGGGGTAACTGAAGCTTTCTTT.

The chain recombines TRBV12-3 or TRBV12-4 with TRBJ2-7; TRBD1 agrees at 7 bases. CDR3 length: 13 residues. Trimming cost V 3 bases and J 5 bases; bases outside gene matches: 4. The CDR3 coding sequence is TGTGCCAGCAGTTTCGGGACAGCTAACGAGCAGTACTTC. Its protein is CASSFGTANEQYF.

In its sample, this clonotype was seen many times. CDR3 DNA: TGTGCCAGCAGTGAAATCACTATAGAGCAGTACTTC. As protein: CASSEITIEQYF. The chain employs TRBV2 and TRBJ2-7, with D uncertain. The CDR3 spans 12 residues. Looked up from germline, CDR1 is SNHLY and CDR2 is FYNNEI. The V gene lost 2 bases and the J gene lost 7 bases, with 9 bases spanning the gap.

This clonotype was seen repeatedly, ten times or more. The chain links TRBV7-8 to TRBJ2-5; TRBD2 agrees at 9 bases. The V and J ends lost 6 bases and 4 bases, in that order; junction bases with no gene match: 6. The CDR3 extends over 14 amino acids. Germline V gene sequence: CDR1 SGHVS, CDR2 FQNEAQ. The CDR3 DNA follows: TGTGCCAGCAGATTGGGACTAGCAGGAGAGACCCAGTACTTC. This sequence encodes CASRLGLAGETQYF.

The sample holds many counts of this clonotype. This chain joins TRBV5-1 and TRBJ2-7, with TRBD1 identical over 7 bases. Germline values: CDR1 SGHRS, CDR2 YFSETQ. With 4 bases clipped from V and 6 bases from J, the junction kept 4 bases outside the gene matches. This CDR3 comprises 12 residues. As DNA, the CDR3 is TGCGCCAGCAGCGCGACAGGGCTCGAGCAGTACTTC. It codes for CASSATGLEQYF.

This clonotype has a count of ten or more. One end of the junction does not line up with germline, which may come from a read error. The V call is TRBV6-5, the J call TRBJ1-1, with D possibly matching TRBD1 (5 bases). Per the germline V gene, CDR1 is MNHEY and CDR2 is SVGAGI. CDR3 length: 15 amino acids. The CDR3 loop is CASSYFPQGSAEALF. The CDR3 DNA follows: TGTGCCAGCAGTTACTTTCCCCAGGGTAGCGCTGAAGCTCTCTTT.

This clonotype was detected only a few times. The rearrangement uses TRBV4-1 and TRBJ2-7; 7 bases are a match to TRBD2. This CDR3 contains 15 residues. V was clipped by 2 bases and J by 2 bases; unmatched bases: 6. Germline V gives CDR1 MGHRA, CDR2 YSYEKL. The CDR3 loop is CASSQFGGNTYEQYF. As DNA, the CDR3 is TGCGCCAGCAGCCAATTCGGGGGGAATACCTACGAGCAGTACTTC.

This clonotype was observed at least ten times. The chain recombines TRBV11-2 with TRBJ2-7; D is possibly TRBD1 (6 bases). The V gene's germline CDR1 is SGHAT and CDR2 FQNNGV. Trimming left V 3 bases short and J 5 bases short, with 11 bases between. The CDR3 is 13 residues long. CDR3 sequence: CASSLVQGNEQYF. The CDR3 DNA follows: TGTGCCAGCAGCTTGGTACAGGGAAACGAGCAGTACTTC.

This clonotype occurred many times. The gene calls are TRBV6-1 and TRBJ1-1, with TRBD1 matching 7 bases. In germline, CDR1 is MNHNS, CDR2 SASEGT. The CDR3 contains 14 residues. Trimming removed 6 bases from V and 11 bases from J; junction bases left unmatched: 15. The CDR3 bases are TGTGCCAGCAGCCCGACAGGGCAAACGAGTTGGGCTTTCTTT. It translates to CASSPTGQTSWAFF.

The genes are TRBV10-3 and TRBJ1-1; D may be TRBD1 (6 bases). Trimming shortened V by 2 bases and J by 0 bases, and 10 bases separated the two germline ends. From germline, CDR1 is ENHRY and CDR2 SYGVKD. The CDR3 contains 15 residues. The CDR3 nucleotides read TGTGCCATCAGTGAGACACAGGGATTGAACACTGAAGCTTTCTTT. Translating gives CAISETQGLNTEAFF.

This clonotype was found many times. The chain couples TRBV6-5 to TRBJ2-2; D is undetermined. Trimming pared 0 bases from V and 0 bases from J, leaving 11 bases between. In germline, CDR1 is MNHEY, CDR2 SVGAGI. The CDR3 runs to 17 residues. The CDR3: CASSYSSLLSNTGELFF. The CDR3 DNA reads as TGTGCCAGCAGTTACTCGTCCCTCCTATCGAACACCGGGGAGCTGTTTTTT.

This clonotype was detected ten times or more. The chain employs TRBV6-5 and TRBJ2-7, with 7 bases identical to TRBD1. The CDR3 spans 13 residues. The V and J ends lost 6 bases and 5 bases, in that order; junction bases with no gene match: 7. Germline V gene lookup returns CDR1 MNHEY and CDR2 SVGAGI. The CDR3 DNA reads TGTGCCAGCAGCCCAAACAGGGGCCACGAGCAGTACTTC. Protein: CASSPNRGHEQYF.

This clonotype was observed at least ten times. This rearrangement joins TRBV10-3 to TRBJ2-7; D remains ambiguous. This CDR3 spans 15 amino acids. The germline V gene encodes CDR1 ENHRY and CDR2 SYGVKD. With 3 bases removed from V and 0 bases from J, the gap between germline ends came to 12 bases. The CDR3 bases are TGTGCCATCAGTGAAGGAGAGCTTCTCTCCTACGAGCAGTACTTC. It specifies CAISEGELLSYEQYF.

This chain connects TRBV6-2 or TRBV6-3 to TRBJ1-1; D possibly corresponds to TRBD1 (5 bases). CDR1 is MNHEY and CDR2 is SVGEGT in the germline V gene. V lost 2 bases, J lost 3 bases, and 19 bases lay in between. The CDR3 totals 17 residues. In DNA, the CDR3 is TGTGCCAGCAGTTACGTACGGGCTACAGGTTCTGACACTGAAGCTTTCTTT. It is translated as CASSYVRATGSDTEAFF.